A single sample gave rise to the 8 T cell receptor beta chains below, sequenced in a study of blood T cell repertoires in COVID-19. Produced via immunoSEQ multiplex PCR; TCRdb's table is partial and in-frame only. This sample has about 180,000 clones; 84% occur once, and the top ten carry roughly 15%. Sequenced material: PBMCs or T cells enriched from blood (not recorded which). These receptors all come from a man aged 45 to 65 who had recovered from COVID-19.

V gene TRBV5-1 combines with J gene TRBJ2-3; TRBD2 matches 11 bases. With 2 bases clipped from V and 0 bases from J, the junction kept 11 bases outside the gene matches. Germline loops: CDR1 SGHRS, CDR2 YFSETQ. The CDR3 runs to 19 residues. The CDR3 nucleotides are TGCGCCAGCAGCTTCCGTGGGACTAGCGGCCCTTCTAGCACAGATACGCAGTATTTT. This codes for CASSFRGTSGPSSTDTQYF.

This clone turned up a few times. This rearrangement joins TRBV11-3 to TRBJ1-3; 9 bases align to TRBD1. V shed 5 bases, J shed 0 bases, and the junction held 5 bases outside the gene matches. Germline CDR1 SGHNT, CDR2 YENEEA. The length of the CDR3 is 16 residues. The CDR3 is CASSDGTGISGNTIYF. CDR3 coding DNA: TGTGCCAGCAGCGACGGGACAGGGATCTCTGGAAACACCATATATTTT.

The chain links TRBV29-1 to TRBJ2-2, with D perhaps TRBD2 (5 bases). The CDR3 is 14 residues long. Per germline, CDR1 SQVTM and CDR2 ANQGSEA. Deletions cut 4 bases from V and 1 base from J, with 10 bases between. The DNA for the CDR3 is TGCAGCGTTGGAAAACTAGGGAACACCGGGGAGCTGTTTTTT. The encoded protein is CSVGKLGNTGELFF.

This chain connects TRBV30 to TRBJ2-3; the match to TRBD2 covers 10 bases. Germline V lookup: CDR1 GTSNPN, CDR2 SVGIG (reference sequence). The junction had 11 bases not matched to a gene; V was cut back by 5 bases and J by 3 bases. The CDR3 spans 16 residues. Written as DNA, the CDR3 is TGTGCCTGGGGCCGCGTTAGCGGGGGGTCGACAGATACGCAGTATTTT. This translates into CAWGRVSGGSTDTQYF.

The CDR3: CATEEPQRAKNIQYF. For the CDR3, the DNA is TGTGCCACCGAAGAGCCCCAGAGGGCCAAAAACATTCAGTACTTC. The gene calls are TRBV10-3 and TRBJ2-4; D not certain. The length of the CDR3 is 15 residues. Germline CDR1 ENHRY, CDR2 SYGVKD. V shed 10 bases and J shed 1 base, with 17 bases lying between them.

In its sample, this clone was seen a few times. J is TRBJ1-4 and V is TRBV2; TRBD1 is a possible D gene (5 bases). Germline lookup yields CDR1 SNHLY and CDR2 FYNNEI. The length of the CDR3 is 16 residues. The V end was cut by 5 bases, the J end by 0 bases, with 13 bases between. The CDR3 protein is CASSPPDTATNEKLFF. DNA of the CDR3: TGTGCCAGCAGTCCCCCGGACACTGCAACTAATGAAAAACTGTTTTTT.

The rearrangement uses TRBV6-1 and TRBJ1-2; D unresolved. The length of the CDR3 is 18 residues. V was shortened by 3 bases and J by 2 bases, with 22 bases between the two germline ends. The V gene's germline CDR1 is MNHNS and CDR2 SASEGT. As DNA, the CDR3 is TGTGCCAGCAGTGATACATTAAGCCGCGTCAGGTCAAACTATGGCTACACCTTC. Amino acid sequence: CASSDTLSRVRSNYGYTF.

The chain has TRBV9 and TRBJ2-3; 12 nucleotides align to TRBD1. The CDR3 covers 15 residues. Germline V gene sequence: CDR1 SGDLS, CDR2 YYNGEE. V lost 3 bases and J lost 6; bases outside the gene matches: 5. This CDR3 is CASSEVGQGADTQYF. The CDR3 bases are TGTGCCAGCAGCGAAGTGGGACAGGGGGCTGATACGCAGTATTTT.